This TCR beta chain was captured in a study of CD8+ T cells in alopecia areata. RNA extraction was followed by reverse transcription into cDNA, which acted as the sequencing template. The table came from immunoSEQ multiplex PCR; TCRdb's copy has only in-frame clones and leaves some out. The sample records 200,000 to 250,000 clones, 56% being singletons. The CDR3 runs 13 residues. V dropped 0 bases and J dropped 3 bases, with 6 bases sitting between them. The germline CDR1 and CDR2 sequences are SEHNR and FQNEAQ (reference sequence). The source of this sequence is a human donor in good health. The chain recombines TRBV7-9 with TRBJ2-7, with D uncertain. The sequenced material came from CD8+ T cells sorted from blood. In nucleotides, the CDR3 is TGTGCCAGCAGCTTAGCCCACGGCTACGAGCAGTACTTC. It translates to CASSLAHGYEQYF.